This passage covers 21 T cell receptor beta chains from one sample sequenced in a study of identical twins. TCRdb fed the 5' RACE reads into MiXCR, producing one record per CDR3 protein. The profile shows about 720,000 distinct CDR3 sequences, 8.6% of them singletons. The sample also formed part of further work on yellow fever vaccine responses in identical twins.

The sample taken for sequencing was PBMCs. Receptor source: a young woman in good health.

The sample holds many counts of this clonotype. This chain uses TRBV27 with TRBJ2-1; 7 nucleotides match TRBD2. Germline assignment: CDR1 MNHEY and CDR2 SMNVEV (reference sequence). The CDR3 spans 15 residues. The trim removed 5 bases at V and 8 bases at J, leaving 12 bases unmatched. CDR3 DNA: TGTGCCAGCAGTAGAATAGCGGGCTCCTGGTATGAGCAGTTCTTC. It specifies CASSRIAGSWYEQFF.

The genes are TRBV5-1 and TRBJ2-5; 8 positions agree with TRBD2. The CDR3 totals 15 residues. Germline CDR1 SGHRS, CDR2 YFSETQ. With 1 base clipped from V and 1 base from J, the junction kept 3 bases outside the gene matches. The CDR3 region is CASSLISGIQETQYF. For the CDR3, the DNA is TGCGCCAGCAGCTTGATTAGCGGGATCCAAGAGACCCAGTACTTC.

This clonotype showed up just a few times. This CDR3 reads CSWAGQGKYEQYF. CDR3 bases: TGCAGTTGGGCCGGACAGGGGAAATACGAGCAGTACTTC. The chain is built from TRBV20-1 and TRBJ2-7; 9 positions match TRBD1. From germline, CDR1 is DFQATT and CDR2 SNEGSKA (reference sequence). With V trimmed by 8 bases and J by 4 bases, 9 bases remained unmatched. The CDR3 spans 13 residues.

This clonotype was counted a few times. V gene TRBV28 combines with J gene TRBJ2-7; 11 nucleotides line up with TRBD1. Germline CDR1 MDHEN, CDR2 SYDVKM. The CDR3 runs 17 residues. V was clipped by 5 bases and J by 3 bases; unmatched bases: 12. The CDR3 region has the DNA TGTGCCAGCAGTCCGGACAGGGGGCAAGAGGGGTTCTACGAGCAGTACTTC. Its translation is CASSPDRGQEGFYEQYF.

The J gene is TRBJ1-1, the V gene TRBV5-1; D remains ambiguous. Germline V gene sequence: CDR1 SGHRS, CDR2 YFSETQ. The CDR3 has 18 amino acids. Trimming took off 3 bases at V and 2 bases at J, with 23 bases between the two ends. The CDR3 is CASSWETAMVWDNTEAFF. CDR3 nucleotides: TGCGCCAGCAGCTGGGAGACGGCGATGGTTTGGGATAACACTGAAGCTTTCTTT.

This clonotype occurred a few times. V is TRBV5-1 and J is TRBJ2-7; 9 nucleotides match TRBD1. The CDR3 spans 15 residues. J was trimmed by 3 bases and V by 2 bases; bases with no gene match: 6. Germline CDR1 reads SGHRS; CDR2 reads YFSETQ. CDR3 amino acids: CASSFLTGGNYEQYF. CDR3 sequence (DNA): TGCGCCAGCAGCTTCTTGACAGGGGGTAACTACGAGCAGTACTTC.

This clonotype was seen a handful of times. The chain uses TRBV6-5 and TRBJ2-3; D perhaps matches TRBD2 (5 bases). V lost 0 bases to trimming and J lost 3 bases, with 16 bases between them. Germline CDR1 MNHEY, CDR2 SVGAGI. This CDR3 contains 17 residues. The CDR3 DNA reads TGTGCCAGCAGTTACTCGGGTTCTGGGAGAGGGACAGATACGCAGTATTTT. Translated, it gives CASSYSGSGRGTDTQYF.

In this sample, this clonotype turned up a few times. The rearrangement joins TRBV5-1 to TRBJ1-4; 7 bases align to TRBD1. Germline loops: CDR1 SGHRS, CDR2 YFSETQ. V lost 4 bases and J lost 1; bases outside the gene matches: 4. CDR3 length equals 15 residues. The CDR3 loop is CASSPYRGTNEKLFF. CDR3 sequence (DNA): TGCGCCAGCAGCCCCTACAGGGGAACTAATGAAAAACTGTTTTTT.

This clonotype was found many times. The V gene is TRBV9, the J gene TRBJ2-7; 9 bases fit TRBD1. V lost 4 bases, J lost 1 base, and 6 bases stayed unmatched. Germline V lookup: CDR1 SGDLS, CDR2 YYNGEE. This CDR3 has 15 residues. The CDR3: CASSPSGTGSYEQYF. CDR3 nucleotide sequence: TGTGCCAGCAGCCCGTCCGGGACAGGGTCCTACGAGCAGTACTTC.

This clonotype was seen at least ten times. J is TRBJ1-6 and V is TRBV15; D not resolved. The length of the CDR3 is 13 residues. Germline CDR1 reads LNHNV; CDR2 reads YYDKDF (reference sequence). With 1 base removed from V and 12 bases from J, the gap between germline ends came to 10 bases. Here the CDR3 DNA reads TGTGCCACCAGCAGAGGTGAAATTCAACCCCTCCACTTT. Residues: CATSRGEIQPLHF.

The chain recombines TRBV10-3 with TRBJ2-6; 9 bases line up with TRBD1. There are 21 residues in the CDR3. J gave up 0 bases and V 4 bases, and 16 bases lay outside the gene matches. Germline V gene lookup returns CDR1 ENHRY and CDR2 SYGVKD. CDR3 DNA: TGTGCCATCAGTGGACGACCGGGACAGGGTGTTTTTAGCTCTGGGGCCAACGTCCTGACTTTC. This translates into CAISGRPGQGVFSSGANVLTF.

This clonotype has at least ten counts. J is TRBJ1-1 and V is TRBV12-3 or TRBV12-4; no reliable D call. V lost 3 bases to trimming and J lost 2 bases, with 4 bases between them. The CDR3 covers 12 residues. The CDR3 DNA reads TGTGCCAGCAGTTTCATAAACACTGAAGCTTTCTTT. Its protein product is CASSFINTEAFF.

This clonotype was counted a few times. CDR3 amino acids: CASSGDPGGNEQFF. As DNA, the CDR3 is TGTGCCAGCAGTGGGGACCCAGGGGGCAATGAGCAGTTCTTC. The V and J genes are TRBV2 and TRBJ2-1, with 7 bases identical to TRBD1. The V gene's germline CDR1 is SNHLY and CDR2 FYNNEI. With 4 bases clipped from V and 6 bases from J, the junction kept 6 bases outside the gene matches. The CDR3 contains 14 residues.

The rearrangement joins TRBV10-3 to TRBJ2-6; a possible D gene is TRBD1 (6 bases). The CDR3 length is 18 residues. Germline lookup yields CDR1 ENHRY and CDR2 SYGVKD. Trimming left V 0 bases short and J 0 bases short, with 12 bases between. The CDR3 is CAISESMGQVSGANVLTF. CDR3 sequence (DNA): TGTGCCATCAGTGAGTCGATGGGACAAGTCTCTGGGGCCAACGTCCTGACTTTC.

The rearrangement joins TRBV4-2 to TRBJ2-3; D not resolved. The germline V and J ends were trimmed by 0 bases and 1 base, with 8 bases remaining between them. Looked up from germline, CDR1 is LGHNA and CDR2 is YNFKEQ. This CDR3 has 15 residues. The CDR3 region has the DNA TGTGCCAGCAGCCAAGATAATAGTGGCACAGATACGCAGTATTTT. Amino acid sequence: CASSQDNSGTDTQYF.

This clonotype was seen more than once but under ten times. This sequence joins TRBV20-1 and TRBJ2-1, with no clear D. CDR3 length: 16 residues. The germline V and J ends were trimmed by 1 base and 2 bases, with 15 bases remaining between them. In germline, CDR1 is DFQATT, CDR2 SNEGSKA (reference sequence). The CDR3 here is CSARGVTGVPYNEQFF. DNA for the CDR3: TGCAGTGCTAGAGGGGTCACCGGAGTACCCTACAATGAGCAGTTCTTC.

The rearrangement links TRBV5-1 to TRBJ2-2, with TRBD2 matching 8 bases. This CDR3 is built from 16 residues. V lost 6 bases to trimming and J lost 0 bases; unmatched junction nucleotides: 7. CDR1 SGHRS and CDR2 YFSETQ come from the germline V gene. Here the CDR3 DNA reads TGCGCCAGCACCTCTGGACTAGCAGCGAACACCGGGGAGCTGTTTTTT. This encodes CASTSGLAANTGELFF.

The J gene is TRBJ2-6, the V gene TRBV20-1; tentative D call: TRBD2 (5 bases). V lost 3 bases and J 0 bases, leaving 9 bases between the germline ends. Looked up from germline, CDR1 is DFQATT and CDR2 is SNEGSKA (reference sequence). The CDR3 extends over 15 amino acids. The CDR3 DNA reads TGCAGTGCTAGTCTAGGGAGCTCTGGGGCCAACGTCCTGACTTTC. This translates into CSASLGSSGANVLTF.

Only a few counts were recorded for this clonotype. The gene calls are TRBV20-1 and TRBJ2-1; TRBD2 aligns across 12 bases. There are 14 residues in the CDR3. Germline CDR1 DFQATT, CDR2 SNEGSKA (reference sequence). The V and J ends lost 5 bases and 4 bases, in that order; junction bases with no gene match: 3. CDR3 in DNA: TGCAGTGCTTTAGGGACTAGCGGGTACAATGAGCAGTTCTTC. Its translation is CSALGTSGYNEQFF.

This clonotype was recorded many times. The rearrangement uses TRBV7-2 and TRBJ2-1; D gene ambiguous. There are 12 residues in the CDR3. The ends were cut back, 1 base at V and 6 bases at J, with 4 bases in the middle. Germline V gene data show CDR1 as SGHTA and CDR2 as FQGNSA. The CDR3 protein is CASSLVVNEQFF. The CDR3, as DNA: TGTGCCAGCAGCTTAGTCGTCAATGAGCAGTTCTTC.

This chain joins TRBV5-8 and TRBJ2-1; D ambiguous. This CDR3 is 13 amino acids long. Germline V gives CDR1 SGHTS, CDR2 YDEGEE. Between the trimmed V and J ends, which lost 8 bases and 6 bases, there was a span of 15 bases. Here the CDR3 DNA reads TGTGCCAGGGGCCCTGGGCTTCCCAATGAGCAGTTCTTC. Its protein is CARGPGLPNEQFF.